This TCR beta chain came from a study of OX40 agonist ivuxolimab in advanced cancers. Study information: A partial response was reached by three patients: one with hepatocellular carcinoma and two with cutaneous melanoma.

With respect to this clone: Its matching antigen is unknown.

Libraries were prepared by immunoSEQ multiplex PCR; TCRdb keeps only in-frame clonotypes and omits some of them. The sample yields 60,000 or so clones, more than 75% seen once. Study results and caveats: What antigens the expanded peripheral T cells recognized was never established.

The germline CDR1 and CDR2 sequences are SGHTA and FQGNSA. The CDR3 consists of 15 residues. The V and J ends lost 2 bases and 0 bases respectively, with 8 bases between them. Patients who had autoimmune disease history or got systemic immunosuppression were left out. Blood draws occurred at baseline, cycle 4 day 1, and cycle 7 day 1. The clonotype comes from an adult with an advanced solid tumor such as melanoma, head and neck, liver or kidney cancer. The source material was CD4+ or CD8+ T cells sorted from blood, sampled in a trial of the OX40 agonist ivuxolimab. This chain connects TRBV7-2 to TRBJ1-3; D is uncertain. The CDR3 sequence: CASSLSRVSGNTIYF. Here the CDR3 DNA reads TGTGCCAGCAGCTTAAGTAGGGTCTCTGGAAACACCATATATTTT. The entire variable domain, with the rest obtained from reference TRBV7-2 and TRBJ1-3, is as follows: GAGVSQSPSNKVTEKGKDVELRCDPISGHTALYWYRQSLGQGLEFLIYFQGNSAPDKSGLPSDRFSAERTGGSVSTLTIQRTQQEDSAVYLCASSLSRVSGNTIYFGEGSWLTVV.